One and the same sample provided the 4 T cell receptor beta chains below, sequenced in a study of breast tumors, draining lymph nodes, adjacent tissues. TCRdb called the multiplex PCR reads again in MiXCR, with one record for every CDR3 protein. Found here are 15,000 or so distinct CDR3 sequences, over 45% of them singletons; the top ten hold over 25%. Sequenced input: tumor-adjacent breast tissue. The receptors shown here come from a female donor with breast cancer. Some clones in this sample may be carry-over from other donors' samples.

The CDR3 is CSAMWTSGTAGETQYF. The DNA for the CDR3 is TGCAGTGCTATGTGGACTAGCGGGACCGCCGGGGAGACCCAGTACTTC. This chain uses TRBV20-1 with TRBJ2-5, with 12 bases aligning to TRBD2. The J segment lost 5 bases and the V segment lost 4 bases, leaving 11 bases of the junction unmatched. This CDR3 is 16 amino acids long. Looked up from germline, CDR1 is DFQATT and CDR2 is SNEGSKA (reference sequence).

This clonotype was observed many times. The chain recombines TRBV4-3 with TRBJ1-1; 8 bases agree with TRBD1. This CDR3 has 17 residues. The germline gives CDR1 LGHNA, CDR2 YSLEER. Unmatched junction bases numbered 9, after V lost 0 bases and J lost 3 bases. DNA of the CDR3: TGCGCCAGCAGCCAAGACAGGGGGCGGAACTTGGACACTGAAGCTTTCTTT. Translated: CASSQDRGRNLDTEAFF.

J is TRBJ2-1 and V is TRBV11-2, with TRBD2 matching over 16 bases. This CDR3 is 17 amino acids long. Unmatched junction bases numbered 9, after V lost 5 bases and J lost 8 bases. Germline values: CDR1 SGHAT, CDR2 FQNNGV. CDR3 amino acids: CASSPTGLAGGKYEQFF. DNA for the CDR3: TGTGCCAGCAGCCCGACGGGACTAGCGGGAGGGAAGTATGAGCAGTTCTTC.

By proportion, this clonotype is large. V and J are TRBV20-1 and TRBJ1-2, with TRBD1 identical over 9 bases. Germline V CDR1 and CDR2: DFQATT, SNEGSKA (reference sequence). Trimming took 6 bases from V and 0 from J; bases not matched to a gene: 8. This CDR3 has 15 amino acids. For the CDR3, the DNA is TGCAGTGCAAGGGACAGGGAGGACGCTAACTATGGCTACACCTTC. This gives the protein CSARDREDANYGYTF.